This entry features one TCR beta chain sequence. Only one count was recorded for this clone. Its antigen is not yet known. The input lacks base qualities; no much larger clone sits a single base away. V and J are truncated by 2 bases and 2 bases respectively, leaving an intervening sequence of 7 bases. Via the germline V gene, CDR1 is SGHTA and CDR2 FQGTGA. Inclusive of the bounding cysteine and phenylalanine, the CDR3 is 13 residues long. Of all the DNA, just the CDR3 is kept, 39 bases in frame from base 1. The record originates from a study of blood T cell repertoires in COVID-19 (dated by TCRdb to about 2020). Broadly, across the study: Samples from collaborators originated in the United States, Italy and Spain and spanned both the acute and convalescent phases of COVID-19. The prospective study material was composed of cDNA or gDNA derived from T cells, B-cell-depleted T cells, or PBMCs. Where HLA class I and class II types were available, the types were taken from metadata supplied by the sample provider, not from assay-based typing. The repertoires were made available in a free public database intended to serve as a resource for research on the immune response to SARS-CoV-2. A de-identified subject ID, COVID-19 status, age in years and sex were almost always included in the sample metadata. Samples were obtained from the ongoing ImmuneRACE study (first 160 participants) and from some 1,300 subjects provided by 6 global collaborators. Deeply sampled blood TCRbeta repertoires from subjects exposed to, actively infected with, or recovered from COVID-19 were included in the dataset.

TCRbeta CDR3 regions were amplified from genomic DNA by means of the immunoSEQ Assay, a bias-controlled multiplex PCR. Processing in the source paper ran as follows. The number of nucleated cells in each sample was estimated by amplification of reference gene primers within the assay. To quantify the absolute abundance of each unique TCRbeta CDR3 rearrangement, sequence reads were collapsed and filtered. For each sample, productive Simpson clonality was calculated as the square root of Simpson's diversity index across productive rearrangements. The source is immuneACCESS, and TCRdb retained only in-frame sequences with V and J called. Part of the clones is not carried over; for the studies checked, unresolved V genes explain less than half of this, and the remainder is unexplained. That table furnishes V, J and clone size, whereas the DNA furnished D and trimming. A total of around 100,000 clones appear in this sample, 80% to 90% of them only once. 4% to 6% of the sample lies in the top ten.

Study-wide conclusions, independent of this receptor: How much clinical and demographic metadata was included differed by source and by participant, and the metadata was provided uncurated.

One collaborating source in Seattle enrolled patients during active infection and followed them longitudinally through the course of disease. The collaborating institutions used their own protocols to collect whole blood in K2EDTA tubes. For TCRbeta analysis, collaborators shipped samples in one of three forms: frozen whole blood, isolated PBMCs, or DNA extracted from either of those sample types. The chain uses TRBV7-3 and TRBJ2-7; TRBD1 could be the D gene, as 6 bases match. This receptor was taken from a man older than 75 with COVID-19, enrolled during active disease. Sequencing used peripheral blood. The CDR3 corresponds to CASSLGGPYEQYF. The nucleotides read TGTGCCAGCAGCTTAGGGGGCCCCTACGAGCAGTACTTC.